The source of this T cell receptor beta chain is a study of blood T cells in healthy people across ages. Study-wide points: Versus aged donors, long-lived donors had higher diversity and more naive CD4+ cells. TCR beta diversity per million T cells fell roughly linearly with age.

The CDR3 contains 16 residues. V lost 3 bases, J lost 7 bases, and 5 bases stayed unmatched. CDR1 is SEHNR, CDR2 FQNEAQ, per germline (reference sequence). In its sample, this clonotype was seen a few times. Its antigen is unknown. Using a J-beta primer mix together with a sample-barcoded 5' primer, a second PCR was run for roughly 7 to 11 cycles. Per sample, CDR3-containing paired-end reads numbered at least 2.5 million. TCRdb reprocessed the 5' RACE reads via MiXCR and lists one record per CDR3 protein. The sample lists about 1,400,000 distinct CDR3 sequences, 42% occurring once. Sequenced material: blood. The rearrangement joins TRBV7-9 to TRBJ2-1; TRBD2 matches 14 bases. This clonotype was sampled from a woman aged 18-29 years in good health. In nucleotides, the CDR3 is TGTGCCAGCAGCTTCGGGACTAGCGGGAGAGGTAATGAGCAGTTCTTC. It specifies CASSFGTSGRGNEQFF. Together with reference TRBV7-9 and TRBJ2-1, the CDR3 gives the full variable domain: DTGVSQNPRHKITKRGQNVTFRCDPISEHNRLYWYRQTLGQGPEFLTYFQNEAQLEKSRLLSDRFSAERPKGSFSTLEIQRTEQGDSAMYLCASSFGTSGRGNEQFFGPGTRLTVL.